These 9 T cell receptor beta chains were sequenced from one sample in a study of blood T cell repertoires in COVID-19. Profiled with immunoSEQ multiplex PCR; TCRdb holds only in-frame clones, not every one. In the table there are over 200,000 clones, approximately 84% of which are singletons. Sequencing was performed on PBMCs or T cells enriched from blood (not recorded which). Receptor source: a man younger than 30 who had recovered from COVID-19.

This clone was found a few times. The rearrangement links TRBV5-1 to TRBJ1-1; no firm D call. This CDR3 region has 12 residues. Trimming left V 0 bases short and J 3 bases short, with 3 bases between. Germline lookup yields CDR1 SGHRS and CDR2 YFSETQ. CDR3 sequence (DNA): TGCGCCAGCAGCTTGGTCGACACTGAAGCTTTCTTT. This codes for CASSLVDTEAFF.

This chain joins TRBV18 and TRBJ2-3, with 7 bases identical to TRBD2. Looked up from germline, CDR1 is KGHSH and CDR2 is LQKENI. CDR3 length: 15 amino acids. With 3 bases clipped from V and 0 bases from J, the junction kept 3 bases outside the gene matches. The CDR3 protein is CASSPAGLSTDTQYF. CDR3 nucleotides: TGTGCCAGCTCACCCGCGGGACTAAGCACAGATACGCAGTATTTT.

V and J are TRBV7-9 and TRBJ2-7; 8 bases agree with TRBD1. Looked up from germline, CDR1 is SEHNR and CDR2 is FQNEAQ (reference sequence). Germline trimming cut 4 bases from V and 0 bases from J; bases unmatched to any gene: 2. The CDR3 runs 14 residues. The CDR3 bases are TGTGCCAGCAGCTCAGGGACAGGCTCCTACGAGCAGTACTTC. Translation: CASSSGTGSYEQYF.

This CDR3 reads CASSFFPGSYEQYF. The CDR3 bases are TGTGCCAGCAGCTTCTTTCCGGGCTCCTACGAGCAGTACTTC. The chain carries TRBV5-5 and TRBJ2-7; D is uncertain. The CDR3 runs to 14 residues. CDR1 is SGHKS and CDR2 is YYEKEE in the germline V gene (reference sequence). Between the trimmed V and J ends, which lost 2 bases and 0 bases, there was a span of 9 bases.

The chain links TRBV24-1 to TRBJ2-7; the D gene is possibly TRBD1 (6 bases). Germline V gives CDR1 KGHDR, CDR2 SFDVKD. V lost 3 bases and J lost 1, with 9 bases in between. The CDR3 totals 14 residues. CDR3 protein: CATSDNGQSYEQYF. The CDR3 nucleotides read TGTGCCACCAGTGATAATGGACAGTCCTACGAGCAGTACTTC.

The rearrangement joins TRBV5-1 to TRBJ2-7; 8 nucleotides align to TRBD1. The CDR3 is 14 amino acids. Germline loops: CDR1 SGHRS, CDR2 YFSETQ. V gave up 5 bases and J gave up 1 base; unmatched junction bases: 5. The CDR3 nucleotides are TGCGCCAGCAGGACAGGGGTGGAGTCCTACGAGCAGTACTTC. Amino acids: CASRTGVESYEQYF.

V and J are TRBV12-3 or TRBV12-4 and TRBJ1-2, with D uncertain. V lost 1 base and J 8 bases, leaving 8 bases between the germline ends. This CDR3 is built from 12 residues. As DNA, the CDR3 is TGTGCCAGCAGTTTAGAGGCGGGGGGCTACACCTTC. Amino acids: CASSLEAGGYTF.

This clone was observed once. V gene TRBV28 combines with J gene TRBJ1-1, with 7 bases identical to TRBD1. Germline CDR1 and CDR2: MDHEN and SYDVKM. This CDR3 spans 14 amino acids. With V trimmed by 6 bases and J by 1 base, 5 bases remained unmatched. CDR3 in amino acids: CASSQGQTNTEAFF. The CDR3 nucleotides read TGTGCCAGCAGCCAGGGACAGACGAACACTGAAGCTTTCTTT.

The V and J genes are TRBV10-3 and TRBJ2-1; maybe TRBD2 (6 bases). The CDR3 covers 19 residues. Trimming took off 6 bases at V and 7 bases at J, with 31 bases between the two ends. Germline values: CDR1 ENHRY, CDR2 SYGVKD. This CDR3 is CAISQRASEGTPPRNEQFF. Here the CDR3 DNA reads TGTGCCATCAGCCAAAGGGCTTCGGAGGGAACCCCTCCGAGGAATGAGCAGTTCTTC.